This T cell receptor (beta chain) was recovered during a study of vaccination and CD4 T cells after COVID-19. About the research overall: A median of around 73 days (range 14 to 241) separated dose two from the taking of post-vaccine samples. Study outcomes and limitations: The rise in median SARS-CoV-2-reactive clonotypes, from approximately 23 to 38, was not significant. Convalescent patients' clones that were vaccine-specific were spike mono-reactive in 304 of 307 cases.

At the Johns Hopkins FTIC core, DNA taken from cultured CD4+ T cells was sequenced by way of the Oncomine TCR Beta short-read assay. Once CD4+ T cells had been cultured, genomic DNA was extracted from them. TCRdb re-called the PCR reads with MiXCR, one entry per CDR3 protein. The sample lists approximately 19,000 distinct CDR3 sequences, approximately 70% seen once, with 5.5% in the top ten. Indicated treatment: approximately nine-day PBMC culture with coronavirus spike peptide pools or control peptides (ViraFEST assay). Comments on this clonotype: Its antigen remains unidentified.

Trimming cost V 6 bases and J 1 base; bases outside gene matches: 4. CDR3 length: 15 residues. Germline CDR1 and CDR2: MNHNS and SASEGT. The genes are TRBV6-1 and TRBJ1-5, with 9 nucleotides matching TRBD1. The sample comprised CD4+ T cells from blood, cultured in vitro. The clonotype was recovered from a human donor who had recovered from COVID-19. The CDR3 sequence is CASRVDRGSNQPQHF. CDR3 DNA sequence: TGTGCCAGCAGAGTCGACAGGGGGAGCAATCAGCCCCAGCATTTT.